The rows below give T cell receptor beta chains drawn from one sample of a study of blood T cell repertoires in COVID-19. Profiling relied on immunoSEQ multiplex PCR, and the TCRdb table lists in-frame clones only, not all of them. The sample lists fewer than 300,000 clones; 85% were seen once. Source material: PBMCs or T cells enriched from blood (not recorded which). These receptors were collected from a woman between 45 and 65 years old who had recovered from COVID-19. The CDR3 runs from the conserved cysteine through the conserved F or W. The D gene is left open where the match is weak. Rows may omit the clone size; those that give it use once, few, many or a size class.

v_call: TRBV7-6; d_call: TRBD2; j_call: TRBJ2-2; clone_size: once; cdr3_nt: TGTGCCAGCAGCTTAGGGCTAGCGGGAGTGGAGGGGGAGCTGTTTTTT; cdr3_aa: CASSLGLAGVEGELFF
v_call: TRBV18; d_call: -; j_call: TRBJ2-1; clone_size: -; cdr3_nt: TGTGCCAGCTCACCACAAACAGGCAATGAGCAGTTCTTC; cdr3_aa: CASSPQTGNEQFF
v_call: TRBV7-2; d_call: TRBD1; j_call: TRBJ2-7; clone_size: -; cdr3_nt: TGTGCCAGCAGTAACGACAGGGTCTACGAGCAGTACTTC; cdr3_aa: CASSNDRVYEQYF
v_call: TRBV18; d_call: TRBD1; j_call: TRBJ1-1; clone_size: -; cdr3_nt: TGTGCCAGCTCACCTCCTACAGGGGGCTGGGGTGGCACTGAAGCTTTCTTT; cdr3_aa: CASSPPTGGWGGTEAFF
v_call: TRBV18; d_call: TRBD1; j_call: TRBJ1-6; clone_size: once; cdr3_nt: TGTGCCAGCTCACCACTGGGACAGACGGATTCACCCCTCCACTTT; cdr3_aa: CASSPLGQTDSPLHF
v_call: TRBV4-2; d_call: TRBD1; j_call: TRBJ1-3; clone_size: -; cdr3_nt: TGTGCCAGCAGCCTCCAGGACAGGGCTGGAAACACCATATATTTT; cdr3_aa: CASSLQDRAGNTIYF
v_call: TRBV27; d_call: TRBD1; j_call: TRBJ1-1; clone_size: -; cdr3_nt: TGTGCCAGCAGTCCCCGGACAGGGGTCATAGCTTTCTTT; cdr3_aa: CASSPRTGVIAFF
v_call: TRBV6-1; d_call: TRBD1; j_call: TRBJ1-5; clone_size: -; cdr3_nt: TGTGCCAGCAGTGAAGCGCTTCCAGGACAGGCCTGGCAGCCCCAGCATTTT; cdr3_aa: CASSEALPGQAWQPQHF
v_call: TRBV12-5; d_call: -; j_call: TRBJ1-5; clone_size: -; cdr3_nt: TGTGCTAGTGGTTTAGAGAGCAATCAGCCCCAGCATTTT; cdr3_aa: CASGLESNQPQHF
v_call: TRBV5-4; d_call: -; j_call: TRBJ1-2; clone_size: -; cdr3_nt: TGTGCCAGCAGCCACAATACTAACTATGGCTACACCTTC; cdr3_aa: CASSHNTNYGYTF
v_call: TRBV28; d_call: TRBD1; j_call: TRBJ1-6; clone_size: -; cdr3_nt: TGTGCCAGCCGGTCAGGGGGGAGCTCCTATAATTCACCCCTCCACTTT; cdr3_aa: CASRSGGSSYNSPLHF
v_call: TRBV7-2; d_call: TRBD2; j_call: TRBJ2-1; clone_size: -; cdr3_nt: TGTGCCAGCAGCTTTCCGGGGACGCGGGGGGCGTTCTTC; cdr3_aa: CASSFPGTRGAFF